The T cell receptor (beta chain) under discussion was sequenced for a study of blood T cell repertoires in COVID-19. Study background: PBMCs, B-cell-depleted T cells, or T cells were the source of the cDNA or gDNA that made up the material.

V lost 6 bases, J lost 4 bases, and 7 bases lay in between. This CDR3 contains 12 residues. Germline V gene lookup returns CDR1 ENHRY and CDR2 SYGVKD. Authors' methods: Amplification from reference gene primers served as the basis for estimated nucleated cell counts. Clones were read by immunoSEQ multiplex PCR, and TCRdb kept only the in-frame ones, dropping some. The V and J calls and the clone size are those of that table, but D and trimming were determined from the DNA. The data contain under 80,000 clones, around 73% of them singletons. The sequence was collected from a man older than 75 with active or convalescent COVID-19. Sequencing was done on a sample of peripheral blood. The chain couples TRBV10-3 to TRBJ1-5, with unresolved D. The CDR3 protein is CAIRAENQPQHF. In DNA form, the CDR3 reads TGTGCCATCAGGGCAGAAAATCAGCCCCAGCATTTT.